Below are 4 T cell receptor beta chains sequenced from a single sample in a study of blood T cell repertoires in COVID-19. TCRdb's table, derived via immunoSEQ multiplex PCR, lists solely in-frame clones and lacks some. The sample records 250,000 or so clones, about 83% being singletons. The source material was peripheral blood. The receptors derive from a woman aged 40 to 50 who had recovered from COVID-19.

The chain is built from TRBV19 and TRBJ2-5; no reliable D call. CDR3 length: 14 residues. CDR1 is LNHDA, CDR2 SQIVND, per germline (reference sequence). The germline V and J ends were trimmed by 3 bases and 7 bases, with 15 bases remaining between them. For the CDR3, the DNA is TGTGCCAGTAGTATGGGCCCCGCCTGGGTGACCCAGTACTTC. The encoded protein is CASSMGPAWVTQYF.

CDR3 sequence (DNA): TGTGCCAGCAGCAGATTACGAACTAGCGGTAGCACAGATACGCAGTATTTT. Its translation is CASSRLRTSGSTDTQYF. V gene TRBV5-6 combines with J gene TRBJ2-3; 8 bases match TRBD2. The CDR3 has 17 amino acids. Germline V lookup: CDR1 SGHDT, CDR2 YYEEEE. The ends lost 4 bases at V and 0 bases at J; junction bases unmatched: 10.

The chain employs TRBV25-1 and TRBJ2-7; perhaps TRBD2 as D (6 bases). The CDR3 has 15 amino acids. Germline CDR1 and CDR2: MGHDK and SYGVNS. V lost 4 bases, J lost 7 bases, and 20 bases lay in between. Here the CDR3 reads CASSASGPMGREQYF. The CDR3 region has the DNA TGTGCCAGCAGTGCATCAGGCCCCATGGGGAGGGAGCAGTACTTC.

The chain carries TRBV19 and TRBJ2-2; unclear D gene. This CDR3 has 14 amino acids. V lost 11 bases, J lost 1 base, and 14 bases lay in between. Germline V CDR1 and CDR2: LNHDA, SQIVND (reference sequence). This CDR3 is CASRPAVNTGELFF. Here the CDR3 DNA reads TGTGCCTCACGGCCGGCGGTGAACACCGGGGAGCTGTTTTTT.